The 2 T cell receptor beta chains listed next were all sequenced from one sample in a study of fetal regulatory T cell absence and autoimmunity. Using immunoSEQ multiplex PCR, the repertoire was profiled, and TCRdb retains in-frame clones only, with some absent. The sample holds 45,000 to 50,000 clones, roughly four fifths seen once. Specimen: cord blood. These receptor sequences come from a newborn boy with IPEX syndrome.

The genes are TRBV5-1 and TRBJ2-1; no clear D. Germline V gene data show CDR1 as SGHRS and CDR2 as YFSETQ. The CDR3 consists of 15 residues. Between the trimmed V and J ends, which lost 1 base and 6 bases, there was a span of 14 bases. CDR3 coding DNA: TGCGCCAGCAGCTTGTTCCACCCACTCACCAATGAGCAGTTCTTC. Its protein is CASSLFHPLTNEQFF.

This clone was found once. The chain couples TRBV13 to TRBJ2-5; D ambiguous. Per the germline V gene, CDR1 is PRHDT and CDR2 is FYEKMQ (reference sequence). This CDR3 comprises 13 residues. The V gene lost 0 bases and the J gene lost 2 bases, with 4 bases spanning the gap. CDR3 loop: CASSLGLQETQYF. The CDR3, as DNA: TGTGCCAGCAGCTTAGGACTTCAAGAGACCCAGTACTTC.